This record covers a single TCR beta chain. The antigen is unknown. V lost 1 base and J 1 base, leaving 10 bases between the germline ends. Germline CDR1 KGHSH, CDR2 LQKENI. This CDR3 comprises 15 residues. This specimen comes from a study of beta chain features in type 1 diabetes. Study findings and constraints: At VDJ recombination sites, type 1 diabetes patients had fewer insertions and more deleted nucleotides.

Expressed TCRB transcripts were sequenced because the isolated RNA had all been reverse transcribed beforehand. Assay used: immunoSEQ multiplex PCR; TCRdb lists only in-frame clones, some missing. The sample has 250,000 or so clones; around 68% are singletons. The source is a man under 40 in good health. The rearrangement joins TRBV18 to TRBJ1-1; unclear D gene. Sequencing input: naive CD4+ T cells from blood. CDR3: CASSPLADPNTEAFF. The CDR3, as DNA: TGTGCCAGCTCACCACTGGCGGATCCGAACACTGAAGCTTTCTTT.